This T cell receptor (beta chain) was recovered during a study of blood T cell repertoires in COVID-19. As for the study in general: Both acute and convalescent COVID-19 samples were obtained from the United States, Italy and Spain. In each case, the material was cDNA or gDNA derived from T cells, B-cell-depleted T cells, or PBMCs.

Germline CDR1 and CDR2: SEHNR and FQNEAQ (reference sequence). Trimming at V came to 1 base and at J to 4 bases, leaving 3 bases not matched to a gene. This CDR3 contains 14 residues. Methods used by the authors: Quantification of nucleated cells was approximated via reference gene primer amplification. Assay: immunoSEQ multiplex PCR; the TCRdb copy retains only in-frame clones and omits some. That table furnishes V, J and clone size, whereas the DNA furnished D and trimming. The data contain about 260,000 clones, around 87% of them seen just once; the ten biggest clones take up about 1.4%. The rearrangement uses TRBV7-9 and TRBJ1-2; 7 bases agree with TRBD1. The material sequenced was peripheral blood. The TCR originated in a woman in her thirties or forties who had recovered from COVID-19. The CDR3 DNA is TGTGCCAGCAGCTTAGGGGCAGGGGGCTATGGCTACACCTTC. Translating it yields CASSLGAGGYGYTF. Together with reference TRBV7-9 and TRBJ1-2, the CDR3 gives the full variable domain: DTGVSQNPRHKITKRGQNVTFRCDPISEHNRLYWYRQTLGQGPEFLTYFQNEAQLEKSRLLSDRFSAERPKGSFSTLEIQRTEQGDSAMYLCASSLGAGGYGYTFGSGTRLTVV.